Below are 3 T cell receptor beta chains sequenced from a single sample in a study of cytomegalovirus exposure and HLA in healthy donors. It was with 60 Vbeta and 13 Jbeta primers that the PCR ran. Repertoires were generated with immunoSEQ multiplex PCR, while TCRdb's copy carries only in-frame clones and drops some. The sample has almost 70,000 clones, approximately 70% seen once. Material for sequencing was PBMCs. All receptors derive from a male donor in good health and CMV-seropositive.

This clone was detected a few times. CDR3 region: CASSSDGRAEQYF. The CDR3 coding sequence is TGTGCCAGCAGTTCGGACGGGCGGGCCGAGCAGTACTTC. The chain is built from TRBV7-2 and TRBJ2-7; TRBD2 might be the D (5 bases). Germline CDR1 SGHTA, CDR2 FQGNSA. Trimming shortened V by 6 bases and J by 6 bases, and 15 bases separated the two germline ends. This CDR3 is built from 13 residues.

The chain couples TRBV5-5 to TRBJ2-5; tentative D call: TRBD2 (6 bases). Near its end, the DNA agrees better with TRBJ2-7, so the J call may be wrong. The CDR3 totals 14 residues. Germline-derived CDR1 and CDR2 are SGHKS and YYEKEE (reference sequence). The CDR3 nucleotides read TGTGCCAGCACGCGTCAGGGAGGACCCTACGAGCAGTACTTC. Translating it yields CASTRQGGPYEQYF.

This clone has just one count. In DNA form, the CDR3 reads TGTGCCAGCAACAGTAGGGGAGGAGAGACCCAGTACTTC. Translating gives CASNSRGGETQYF. The V call is TRBV2, the J call TRBJ2-5; TRBD2 is a possible D gene (6 bases). The V gene's germline CDR1 is SNHLY and CDR2 FYNNEI. CDR3 length: 13 residues. Trimming removed 7 bases at V and 4 bases at J, with 13 bases between.